The 4 T cell receptor beta chains in this list originate from one sample, sequenced in a study of cytomegalovirus exposure and HLA in healthy donors. PCR primers comprised 60 Vbeta and 13 Jbeta primers. Measured with immunoSEQ multiplex PCR; TCRdb has only the in-frame clones, and not every one. This sample's table has tens of thousands of clones. Sequenced sample: PBMCs. These receptor sequences come from a woman aged 60-75 years in good health and CMV-seronegative.

The V call is TRBV28, the J call TRBJ1-5, with 7 bases that match TRBD1. The germline V gene encodes CDR1 MDHEN and CDR2 SYDVKM. The junction had 8 bases not matched to a gene; V was cut back by 3 bases and J by 0 bases. This CDR3 has 17 residues. In nucleotides, the CDR3 is TGTGCCAGCAGTTTCGAAGGGGGCTGGAATAGCAATCAGCCCCAGCATTTT. It is translated as CASSFEGGWNSNQPQHF.

V gene TRBV6-5 combines with J gene TRBJ1-2; 7 nucleotides align to TRBD1. The CDR3 loop spans 14 amino acids. The junction had 3 bases not matched to a gene; V was cut back by 2 bases and J by 3 bases. CDR1 and CDR2 from the germline V gene are MNHEY and SVGAGI. CDR3 protein: CASSYRQGHYGYTF. The CDR3 DNA reads TGTGCCAGCAGTTACCGACAGGGCCACTATGGCTACACCTTC.

V gene TRBV9 combines with J gene TRBJ2-3, with D possibly TRBD2 on 5 matching bases. This CDR3 is built from 14 residues. The V gene lost 2 bases and the J gene lost 4 bases, with 11 bases spanning the gap. Looked up from germline, CDR1 is SGDLS and CDR2 is YYNGEE. CDR3 in DNA: TGTGCCAGCAGCGTTATTGGGGAGTCAGATACGCAGTATTTT. Translating gives CASSVIGESDTQYF.

The CDR3 here is CASIGRFRVGSPLHF. The CDR3 coding sequence is TGTGCCAGCATAGGTCGGTTCAGGGTTGGGTCACCCCTCCACTTT. The chain joins TRBV28 to TRBJ1-6; D is possibly TRBD1 (5 bases). This CDR3 spans 15 amino acids. Germline loops: CDR1 MDHEN, CDR2 SYDVKM. The V end was cut by 7 bases, the J end by 10 bases, with 20 bases between.